Following are 12 T cell receptor beta chains from one sample sequenced in a study of T cells in Graves' hyperthyroidism and ophthalmopathy. Amplified regions were TCR beta CDR3 sequences from RNA transcripts. HTBI primers were used for first-round RT-PCR of the TCR CDR3. Each CDR3 protein is one row after TCRdb ran MiXCR on the multiplex PCR reads. This sample has some 350,000 distinct CDR3 sequences, with about 18% found just once. Source material: blood. The receptors derive from a woman in her late teens or twenties with Graves' hyperthyroidism.

The V and J genes are TRBV12-3 or TRBV12-4 and TRBJ2-7; 8 bases agree with TRBD1. The J segment lost 1 base and the V segment lost 3 bases, leaving 11 bases of the junction unmatched. The CDR3 spans 17 residues. This CDR3 reads CASSLMSRTGNSYEQYF. For the CDR3, the DNA is TGTGCCAGCAGTTTGATGTCCCGGACAGGGAATTCCTACGAGCAGTACTTC.

In its sample, this clonotype was seen many times. The rearrangement uses TRBV11-2 and TRBJ1-1, with D perhaps TRBD1 (5 bases). CDR3 length: 14 residues. V lost 5 bases to trimming and J lost 0 bases, with 10 bases between them. CDR1 and CDR2 (germline): SGHAT, FQNNGV. The CDR3 region is CASSGGVMNTEAFF. DNA for the CDR3: TGTGCCAGCAGCGGGGGGGTTATGAACACTGAAGCTTTCTTT. The variable domain in full, completed from reference TRBV11-2 and TRBJ1-1, reads EAGVAQSPRYKIIEKRQSVAFWCNPISGHATLYWYQQILGQGPKLLIQFQNNGVVDDSQLPKDRFSAERLKGVDSTLKIQPAKLEDSAVYLCASSGGVMNTEAFFGQGTRLTVV.

In its sample, this clonotype was seen many times. V usage is TRBV7-6 and J usage is TRBJ2-7, with 11 bases lining up with TRBD2. The CDR3 runs 14 residues. In germline, CDR1 is SGHVS, CDR2 FNYEAQ. The junction had 7 bases not matched to a gene; V was cut back by 5 bases and J by 7 bases. CDR3 sequence: CASSELAGAREQYF. The CDR3 bases are TGTGCCAGCAGCGAACTAGCGGGGGCCCGTGAGCAGTACTTC.

This clonotype was seen repeatedly, ten times or more. The chain carries TRBV30 and TRBJ2-2, with 13 bases aligning to TRBD2. With 2 bases clipped from V and 9 bases from J, the junction kept 6 bases outside the gene matches. Germline V gives CDR1 GTSNPN, CDR2 SVGIG (reference sequence). The CDR3 length is 15 residues. For the CDR3, the DNA is TGTGCCTGGAGTATACTAGCGGGGGGGCCAAGGGAGCTGTTTTTT. This encodes CAWSILAGGPRELFF.

Comments on this clonotype: A single base separates this from a much larger clone, so it may be a read error. V usage is TRBV6-1 and J usage is TRBJ1-1; 9 nucleotides agree with TRBD1. CDR1 MNHNS and CDR2 SASEGT come from the germline V gene. V gave up 10 bases and J gave up 1 base; unmatched junction bases: 7. The CDR3 sequence is 14 residues long. The CDR3 coding sequence is TGTGCCAACAAACCGGGACAGGGGAACACTGAAGCTTTCTTT. Amino acids: CANKPGQGNTEAFF.

This clonotype was seen many times. This sequence joins TRBV10-1 and TRBJ1-1; a possible D gene is TRBD1 (5 bases). The CDR3 contains 15 residues. Germline loops: CDR1 WNHNN, CDR2 SYGVQD (reference sequence). The ends were cut back, 3 bases at V and 0 bases at J, with 11 bases in the middle. The chain's CDR3 is CASSEDSAMNTEAFF. The CDR3 DNA follows: TGCGCCAGCAGTGAAGACAGTGCTATGAACACTGAAGCTTTCTTT.

This clonotype was observed many times. The rearrangement uses TRBV7-9 and TRBJ1-1, with D unresolved. CDR1 is SEHNR, CDR2 FQNEAQ, per germline (reference sequence). V was cut by 3 bases and J by 4 bases, with 9 bases left in between. The length of the CDR3 is 13 residues. The CDR3 coding sequence is TGTGCCAGCAGCTTTACTTACGCCACTGAAGCTTTCTTT. Amino acids: CASSFTYATEAFF.

This rearrangement joins TRBV18 to TRBJ1-1, with D possibly TRBD1 on 6 matching bases. V was shortened by 5 bases and J by 0 bases, with 10 bases between the two germline ends. The CDR3 totals 14 residues. Germline assignment: CDR1 KGHSH and CDR2 LQKENI. This chain's CDR3 is CASSISGVNTEAFF. The CDR3 DNA reads TGTGCCAGCTCAATCTCAGGGGTGAACACTGAAGCTTTCTTT. The whole variable domain, remainder taken from reference TRBV18 and TRBJ1-1, is NAGVMQNPRHLVRRRGQEARLRCSPMKGHSHVYWYRQLPEEGLKFMVYLQKENIIDESGMPKERFSAEFPKEGPSILRIQQVVRGDSAAYFCASSISGVNTEAFFGQGTRLTVV.

This clonotype was counted many times. The V call is TRBV12-3 or TRBV12-4, the J call TRBJ1-1, with D perhaps TRBD1 (5 bases). The CDR3 has 21 amino acids. Deletions cut 3 bases from V and 1 base from J, with 30 bases between. The CDR3 DNA is TGTGCCAGCAGTTTCTTCACTTTGTGGCGTCGGGACGGATTGGGGAACACTGAAGCTTTCTTT. It codes for CASSFFTLWRRDGLGNTEAFF.

The chain has TRBV27 and TRBJ2-7; the match to TRBD2 covers 10 bases. Trimming took 7 bases from V and 2 from J; bases not matched to a gene: 2. The CDR3 covers 13 residues. Germline V gene data show CDR1 as MNHEY and CDR2 as SMNVEV (reference sequence). Written as DNA, the CDR3 is TGTGCCAGCAAGCGGGAGGGTACCTACGAGCAGTACTTC. Amino acid sequence: CASKREGTYEQYF.

V is TRBV12-3 or TRBV12-4 and J is TRBJ1-2; the D gene is possibly TRBD1 (6 bases). This CDR3 is built from 14 residues. V gave up 0 bases and J gave up 4 bases, with 9 bases separating them. The CDR3 DNA reads as TGTGCCAGCAGTTTAGCGGCAGGGGCCTATGGCTACACCTTC. Translation: CASSLAAGAYGYTF.

The table lists this clonotype with many counts. CDR3 nucleotides: TGTGCCAGCAGAAATACAGGGGGCTCCACTGAAGCTTTCTTT. As protein: CASRNTGGSTEAFF. The rearrangement links TRBV27 to TRBJ1-1; TRBD1 matches 9 bases. The CDR3 contains 14 residues. The germline CDR1 and CDR2 sequences are MNHEY and SMNVEV (reference sequence). Trimming removed 6 bases from V and 4 bases from J; junction bases left unmatched: 6.